The 27 T cell receptor beta chains presented below share a single source sample, sequenced in a study of cytomegalovirus exposure and HLA in healthy donors (dated by TCRdb to the late 2010s). Library preparation was by the immunoSEQ multiplex PCR assay. For the multiplex PCR, a mixture combining 60 forward primers for TCR Vbeta segments and 13 reverse primers for TCR Jbeta segments was used. In TCRdb, the immuneACCESS table is reduced to in-frame sequences with V and J assigned. These tables do not hold every clone; where another copy was compared, an unresolved V gene accounts for under half, and the others remain unexplained. Counted in this sample were about 140,000 clones; roughly 77% of them appeared once. Approximately 3% of the sample belongs to the ten largest clones. The material sequenced was PBMCs. Every receptor here comes from a female donor in good health and CMV-seronegative.

This clone was detected only a few times. The chain has TRBV5-1 and TRBJ2-5; 7 bases are a match to TRBD1. The closer fit of TRBJ2-7 to the DNA end suggests the J call may be wrong. This CDR3 is 14 amino acids long. Per the germline V gene, CDR1 is SGHRS and CDR2 is YFSETQ. DNA of the CDR3: TGCGCCAGCAGCTTGGATGGACAGGCCTACGAGCAGTACTTC. This gives the protein CASSLDGQAYEQYF.

This chain uses TRBV18 with TRBJ1-4; 7 bases align to TRBD1. This CDR3 spans 15 amino acids. Germline CDR1 is KGHSH and CDR2 is LQKENI. Trimming took 5 bases from V and 3 from J; bases not matched to a gene: 6. CDR3 amino acids: CASSAAGQSNEKLFF. CDR3 nucleotide sequence: TGTGCCAGCTCAGCGGCGGGACAGTCTAATGAAAAACTGTTTTTT.

The count of this clone is one. This sequence joins TRBV7-2 and TRBJ2-7; 10 nucleotides line up with TRBD2. Looked up from germline, CDR1 is SGHTA and CDR2 is FQGNSA. The CDR3 contains 15 residues. V was clipped by 1 base and J by 5 bases; unmatched bases: 5. The CDR3: CASSLDSGGLDEQYF. The CDR3 nucleotides are TGTGCCAGCAGCTTAGATAGCGGGGGGTTAGACGAGCAGTACTTC.

The CDR3 sequence is CASSLGQGNYGYTF. The CDR3 DNA reads TGCGCCAGCAGCTTGGGGCAGGGAAACTATGGCTACACCTTC. This chain uses TRBV5-1 with TRBJ1-2; D possibly corresponds to TRBD1 (5 bases). Germline lookup yields CDR1 SGHRS and CDR2 YFSETQ. CDR3 length: 14 amino acids. V was pared by 0 bases and J by 2 bases, with 8 bases between.

This clone has only a few counts. The genes are TRBV4-3 and TRBJ2-3; 11 bases fit TRBD2. Germline CDR1 and CDR2: LGHNA and YSLEER. V gave up 4 bases and J gave up 1 base; unmatched junction bases: 1. The CDR3 loop spans 15 amino acids. For the CDR3, the DNA is TGCGCCAGCAGCCTGGGACTAGCGGGCACAGATACGCAGTATTTT. Amino acid sequence: CASSLGLAGTDTQYF.

CDR3 bases: TGTGCCAGCAGCCAAGGTCAGCGGGATGGCAATGAGCAGTTCTTC. Encoded protein: CASSQGQRDGNEQFF. The chain joins TRBV4-2 to TRBJ2-1; 7 positions match TRBD2. V dropped 1 base and J dropped 6; count of bases not matched to a gene: 6. Germline CDR1 reads LGHNA; CDR2 reads YNFKEQ. CDR3 length: 15 residues.

This sequence joins TRBV11-2 and TRBJ2-1, with 11 positions matching TRBD2. The length of the CDR3 is 18 residues. V was pared by 3 bases and J by 4 bases, with 11 bases of the junction left unmatched. Looked up from germline, CDR1 is SGHAT and CDR2 is FQNNGV. The CDR3 is CASSLTAWTSGFYNEQFF. Written as DNA, the CDR3 is TGTGCCAGCAGCTTGACAGCTTGGACTAGCGGGTTTTACAATGAGCAGTTCTTC.

The V gene is TRBV5-1, the J gene TRBJ1-2; 7 bases map to TRBD1. The V segment lost 6 bases and the J segment 8 bases; nucleotides outside the gene matches: 16. The germline CDR1 and CDR2 sequences are SGHRS and YFSETQ. The length of the CDR3 is 15 residues. CDR3 sequence (DNA): TGCGCCAGCATGGAGACAGGGTACATAGAGGGCGGCTACACCTTC. This translates into CASMETGYIEGGYTF.

The chain combines TRBV28 with TRBJ1-2, with TRBD1 matching over 10 bases. Trimming took 4 bases from V and 6 from J; bases not matched to a gene: 5. CDR1 and CDR2 from the germline V gene are MDHEN and SYDVKM. The length of the CDR3 is 14 residues. The CDR3 DNA reads TGTGCCAGCAGTTCTGGACAGGGGGTGAATGGCTACACCTTC. Its translation: CASSSGQGVNGYTF.

This clone was detected many times. The chain combines TRBV4-1 with TRBJ1-2; the D is unclear. The CDR3 covers 13 residues. Germline loops: CDR1 MGHRA, CDR2 YSYEKL. V lost 2 bases, J lost 3 bases, and 7 bases lay in between. The CDR3 nucleotides read TGCGCCAGCAGCCAAATCGTCTACTATGGCTACACCTTC. Its translation is CASSQIVYYGYTF.

In its sample, this clone was seen once. The chain couples TRBV6-1 to TRBJ2-5, with D possibly being TRBD2 (6 bases). CDR3 length equals 12 residues. Germline lookup yields CDR1 MNHNS and CDR2 SASEGT. Trimming shortened V by 9 bases and J by 5 bases, and 13 bases separated the two germline ends. The CDR3 reads CARVRGRETQYF. The DNA for the CDR3 is TGTGCCAGAGTCCGGGGGAGGGAGACCCAGTACTTC.

The rearrangement uses TRBV11-2 and TRBJ2-5; the D is unclear. The V end lost 0 bases, the J end lost 7 bases, and 6 bases lay between the germline ends. CDR1 and CDR2 (germline): SGHAT, FQNNGV. CDR3 length: 12 residues. The CDR3 reads CASSLDSVTQYF. For the CDR3, the DNA is TGTGCCAGCAGCTTAGACTCAGTGACCCAGTACTTC.

The table lists this clone with a count of one. This CDR3 is also generated by other DNA sequences in the sample. The V and J genes are TRBV30 and TRBJ1-1; the D is unclear. Germline lookup yields CDR1 GTSNPN and CDR2 SVGIG (reference sequence). The V and J ends lost 0 bases and 0 bases respectively, with 8 bases between them. This CDR3 region has 14 residues. CDR3 DNA sequence: TGTGCCTGGAGTGTACCGGGAATGAACACTGAAGCTTTCTTT. Encoded protein: CAWSVPGMNTEAFF.

This sequence joins TRBV10-1 and TRBJ1-2; D is undetermined. Germline-derived CDR1 and CDR2 are WNHNN and SYGVQD (reference sequence). Trimming left V 5 bases short and J 5 bases short, with 6 bases between. This CDR3 has 11 amino acids. The CDR3 loop reads CASSIKYGYTF. The DNA of the CDR3 is TGCGCCAGCAGTATCAAATATGGCTACACCTTC.

This clone was detected only a few times. The V and J genes are TRBV2 and TRBJ1-2; 7 bases fit TRBD1. Germline V gene data show CDR1 as SNHLY and CDR2 as FYNNEI. CDR3 length: 13 amino acids. After removal of 6 bases from V and 6 bases from J, the junction contained 7 bases not matched to a gene. DNA of the CDR3: TGTGCCAGCAGCACCGGGACAGAGGATGGCTACACCTTC. It translates to CASSTGTEDGYTF.

V is TRBV2 and J is TRBJ2-1, with 8 bases matching TRBD2. CDR1 and CDR2 (germline): SNHLY, FYNNEI. This CDR3 has 15 amino acids. V trimming: 4 bases; J trimming: 8 bases; junction bases outside the gene matches: 10. The CDR3 DNA reads TGTGCCAGCAGTGTGACGCGGGGGGCCGGGGATGAGCAGTTCTTC. It codes for CASSVTRGAGDEQFF.

The chain uses TRBV7-2 and TRBJ1-2, with D tentatively TRBD1 (5 bases). CDR3 length: 13 residues. Trimming shortened V by 3 bases and J by 3 bases, and 8 bases separated the two germline ends. Germline V gene data show CDR1 as SGHTA and CDR2 as FQGNSA. CDR3 protein: CASSLGGDYGYTF. In nucleotides, the CDR3 is TGTGCCAGCAGCTTGGGGGGAGACTATGGCTACACCTTC. The variable domain in full, completed from reference TRBV7-2 and TRBJ1-2, reads GAGVSQSPSNKVTEKGKDVELRCDPISGHTALYWYRQSLGQGLEFLIYFQGNSAPDKSGLPSDRFSAERTGGSVSTLTIQRTQQEDSAVYLCASSLGGDYGYTFGSGTRLTVV.

The chain employs TRBV6-5 and TRBJ2-7; no reliable D call. CDR1 and CDR2 from the germline V gene are MNHEY and SVGAGI. Deletions cut 2 bases from V and 3 bases from J, with 14 bases between. CDR3 length equals 15 residues. CDR3: CASSYLFDINYEQYF. CDR3 nucleotides: TGTGCCAGCAGTTACCTCTTTGACATTAACTACGAGCAGTACTTC.

The chain employs TRBV29-1 and TRBJ2-5; 11 bases agree with TRBD1. TRBJ2-7 explains the end of the DNA better; the J call may be wrong. The V gene's germline CDR1 is SQVTM and CDR2 ANQGSEA. CDR3 length: 13 residues. CDR3 in DNA: TGCAGCGTCGGGGACAGGGGGGCTTACGAGCAGTACTTC. This encodes CSVGDRGAYEQYF.

The chain joins TRBV28 to TRBJ1-1; no definite D call. CDR3 length: 11 residues. The germline V gene encodes CDR1 MDHEN and CDR2 SYDVKM. Trimming took 7 bases from V and 5 from J, leaving 8 bases between them. CDR3 in amino acids: CASIMETEAFF. In nucleotides, the CDR3 is TGTGCCAGCATTATGGAGACTGAAGCTTTCTTT.

The J gene is TRBJ2-7, the V gene TRBV6-6; 9 bases agree with TRBD1. Germline-derived CDR1 and CDR2 are MNHNY and SVGAGI (reference sequence). CDR3 size: 15 residues. V was clipped by 2 bases and J by 2 bases; unmatched bases: 4. As DNA, the CDR3 is TGTGCCAGCAGTTACACCGGGACAGGGACCTACGAGCAGTACTTC. Protein sequence: CASSYTGTGTYEQYF.

The chain employs TRBV5-1 and TRBJ1-4; 7 bases are a match to TRBD1. The J segment lost 8 bases and the V segment lost 2 bases, leaving 18 bases of the junction unmatched. Per the germline V gene, CDR1 is SGHRS and CDR2 is YFSETQ. The CDR3 has 18 residues. In DNA form, the CDR3 reads TGCGCCAGCAGCTTTGGCCGTGTGGACAGGCTCCTCGAGGAAAAACTGTTTTTT. This translates into CASSFGRVDRLLEEKLFF.

This clone was counted only a few times. V is TRBV7-9 and J is TRBJ1-1, with 7 bases that match TRBD1. Germline trimming cut 4 bases from V and 11 bases from J; bases unmatched to any gene: 10. CDR1 is SEHNR and CDR2 is FQNEAQ in the germline V gene (reference sequence). The CDR3 runs to 13 residues. CDR3 DNA: TGTGCCAGCAGCTCGGGACAGCCCTCTGGGGCTTTCTTT. Amino acids: CASSSGQPSGAFF.

The chain employs TRBV10-3 and TRBJ2-7, with a weak D call TRBD2 (6 bases). The CDR3 runs 13 residues. The V end was cut by 6 bases, the J end by 5 bases, with 14 bases between. Germline CDR1 ENHRY, CDR2 SYGVKD. Here the CDR3 DNA reads TGTGCCATCAGCCCGGCGGGATCCCACGAGCAGTACTTC. It specifies CAISPAGSHEQYF.

The chain has TRBV7-9 and TRBJ1-1; 9 nucleotides line up with TRBD1. Trimming took 5 bases from V and 3 from J; bases not matched to a gene: 7. CDR1 and CDR2 (germline): SEHNR, FQNEAQ (reference sequence). The CDR3 is 15 residues long. CDR3 protein: CASSPQGAGHTEAFF. The CDR3 region has the DNA TGTGCCAGCAGCCCACAGGGGGCTGGTCACACTGAAGCTTTCTTT. Filled out from reference TRBV7-9 and TRBJ1-1, the complete variable domain reads DTGVSQNPRHKITKRGQNVTFRCDPISEHNRLYWYRQTLGQGPEFLTYFQNEAQLEKSRLLSDRFSAERPKGSFSTLEIQRTEQGDSAMYLCASSPQGAGHTEAFFGQGTRLTVV.

The V and J genes are TRBV29-1 and TRBJ2-2, with a weak D call TRBD2 (5 bases). Germline V lookup: CDR1 SQVTM, CDR2 ANQGSEA. V was clipped by 5 bases and J by 6 bases, with 10 bases between them. The CDR3 sequence is 12 residues long. This chain's CDR3 is CSVQRRAGELFF. The CDR3 DNA sequence: TGCAGCGTTCAAAGGCGGGCCGGGGAGCTGTTTTTT.

V is TRBV7-2 and J is TRBJ1-4; 7 bases agree with TRBD1. The CDR3 contains 15 residues. The junction had 10 bases not matched to a gene; V was cut back by 5 bases and J by 7 bases. Germline V gene lookup returns CDR1 SGHTA and CDR2 FQGNSA. The CDR3: CASSTTGVISEKLFF. The CDR3 nucleotides are TGTGCCAGCAGCACTACAGGGGTTATCAGTGAAAAACTGTTTTTT.